This is a list of T cell receptor beta chains from one sample in a study of T cell repertoires in cytomegalovirus infection. These receptors have no known antigen. TCRdb re-derived calls from the reads in MiXCR, one entry per CDR3 protein. The profile shows around 900,000 distinct CDR3 sequences, approximately 31% of them singletons. This material consisted of cultured CD8+ T cells from PBMCs, taken from culture after CMV antigen stimulation. Source of these receptors: a human donor in good health (CMV status not recorded). Some clones in this sample may be carry-over from other donors' samples. Each CDR3 is given with its conserved first and last residue. D genes are given only for firm matches. Expanded clones are given a class, and other clones once, few, many or no size at all.

>NA|TRBJ2-3|TRBV24-1|NA
CATSDLDTETTDTQYF
TGTGCCACCAGTGATTTGGACACGGAGACCACAGATACGCAGTATTTT
>many|TRBJ2-4|TRBV12-3/TRBV12-4|NA
CASGIKNIQYF
TGTGCCAGCGGAATTAAAAACATTCAGTACTTC
>NA|TRBJ2-3|TRBV7-8|NA
CASSLGISNQPQYF
TGTGCCAGCAGCTTAGGCATTAGCAATCAGCCCCAGTATTTT
>many|TRBJ1-1|TRBV7-2|NA
CASSPKGTEAFF
TGTGCCAGCAGCCCTAAGGGCACTGAAGCTTTCTTT
>NA|TRBJ1-1|TRBV7-8|NA
CASSPWEYVTEAFF
TGTGCCAGCAGCCCCTGGGAGTATGTCACTGAAGCTTTCTTT
>NA|TRBJ2-5|TRBV9|TRBD2
CASSVGLAGVYREKETQYF
TGTGCCAGCAGCGTAGGGCTAGCGGGGGTTTATAGGGAAAAAGAGACCCAGTACTTC
>few|TRBJ2-3|TRBV12-3/TRBV12-4|NA
CASSKPRDSPHPDTQYF
TGTGCCAGCAGTAAACCTCGGGACTCTCCACATCCAGATACGCAGTATTTT
>once|TRBJ2-2|TRBV12-3/TRBV12-4|NA
CASSFTVARGYYYSGELFF
TGTGCCAGCAGTTTTACGGTGGCGCGGGGTTACTATTATTCCGGGGAGCTGTTTTTT
>NA|TRBJ2-1|TRBV5-6|NA
CASSVGTAFNEQFF
TGTGCCAGCAGCGTAGGGACTGCCTTCAATGAGCAGTTCTTC
>few|TRBJ2-3|TRBV20-1|NA
CSAREGDRLDTQYF
TGCAGTGCTAGAGAGGGGGATCGTCTAGATACGCAGTATTTT
>NA|TRBJ2-3|TRBV6-5|NA
CASSYSWQGPVRDTQYF
TGTGCCAGCAGTTACTCGTGGCAGGGACCCGTCCGCGATACGCAGTATTTT
>NA|TRBJ2-1|TRBV7-4|TRBD2
CASSLAPTSGGRNEQFF
TGTGCCAGCAGCTTAGCGCCGACTAGCGGGGGGCGGAATGAGCAGTTCTTC
>many|TRBJ1-5|TRBV5-1|NA
CASSLDSNQPQHF
TGTGCCAGCAGCTTAGATAGCAATCAGCCCCAGCATTTT
>NA|TRBJ2-1|TRBV6-5|NA
CASSNNGIVGQFF
TGTGCCAGCAGCAATAACGGGATTGTTGGACAGTTCTTC
>NA|TRBJ2-1|TRBV20-1|TRBD2
CSAVASGNYNEQFF
TGCAGTGCTGTGGCGAGCGGGAACTACAATGAGCAGTTCTTC
>few|TRBJ2-1|TRBV6-2/TRBV6-3|TRBD2
CASSSPGLAVYNEQFF
TGTGCCAGCAGTTCCCCGGGACTAGCGGTTTACAATGAGCAGTTCTTC
>NA|TRBJ2-7|TRBV3-1|TRBD1
CASSHLGQGPNYEQYF
TGTGCCAGCAGCCATCTCGGACAGGGGCCCAACTACGAGCAGTACTTC
>NA|TRBJ2-3|TRBV11-2|TRBD2
CASSICGGGGADTQYF
TGTGCCAGCAGCATCTGTGGCGGGGGGGGGGCAGATACGCAGTATTTT
>NA|TRBJ1-2|TRBV2|NA
CATNRAGGYTF
TGTGCCACCAACAGGGCCGGGGGCTACACCTTC
>NA|TRBJ1-3|TRBV6-8|NA
CASSSQQGGTGNTIYF
TGTGCCAGCAGTTCCCAACAGGGCGGCACTGGAAACACCATATATTTT
>few|TRBJ2-7|TRBV2|NA
CASSGHEQYF
TGTGCCAGCAGTGGGCACGAGCAGTACTTC
>NA|TRBJ2-7|TRBV27|NA
CASSLSGGDKSYEQYF
TGTGCCAGCAGTTTATCGGGCGGGGACAAATCCTACGAGCAGTACTTC
>few|TRBJ1-5|TRBV7-9|NA
CASTLVGARGMGNQPQHF
TGTGCCAGCACCTTAGTGGGGGCGCGGGGTATGGGCAATCAGCCCCAGCATTTT
>NA|TRBJ1-1|TRBV7-4|NA
CASSFLAGPPGTEAFF
TGTGCCAGCAGCTTTTTGGCCGGACCGCCGGGGACTGAAGCTTTCTTT
>NA|TRBJ1-1|TRBV9|TRBD1
CASTSTRTGVTEAFF
TGTGCCAGCACCTCGACCCGGACAGGAGTCACTGAAGCTTTCTTT
>NA|TRBJ1-5|TRBV19|NA
CASSINTGPNQSQHF
TGTGCCAGTAGTATAAATACAGGGCCCAATCAGTCCCAGCATTTT
>NA|TRBJ2-1|TRBV7-9|TRBD2
CASSFERGGIYEQFF
TGTGCCAGCAGCTTCGAGCGGGGGGGGATTTATGAGCAGTTCTTC
>few|TRBJ1-4|TRBV7-9|NA
CASSRLQGGEKLFF
TGTGCCAGCAGCCGCTTACAGGGAGGTGAAAAACTGTTTTTT
>many|TRBJ2-1|TRBV7-6|NA
CASSLRGGHNEQFF
TGTGCCAGCAGCTTAAGAGGGGGGCACAATGAGCAGTTCTTC
>once|TRBJ2-7|TRBV4-1|TRBD1
CASSQSGQGDYEQYF
TGCGCCAGCAGCCAGTCGGGACAGGGGGATTACGAGCAGTACTTC
>NA|TRBJ2-2|TRBV11-2|NA
CASSLGVRELFF
TGTGCCAGCAGCTTAGGGGTGAGGGAGCTGTTTTTT
>few|TRBJ1-2|TRBV2|NA
CAIQGSGYGYTF
TGTGCCATCCAGGGGAGTGGCTATGGCTACACCTTC
>many|TRBJ2-5|TRBV7-6|NA
CASSHGGETQYF
TGTGCCAGCAGCCACGGGGGAGAGACCCAGTACTTC
>NA|TRBJ2-1|TRBV7-9|TRBD1
CASSAGQGALNEQFF
TGTGCCAGCAGCGCTGGACAGGGGGCTTTGAATGAGCAGTTCTTC
>many|TRBJ2-1|TRBV11-3|NA
CASSSDGYNEQFF
TGTGCCAGCAGCTCGGACGGATACAATGAGCAGTTCTTC
>NA|TRBJ2-1|TRBV9|NA
CASSTGLGGGNEQFF
TGTGCCAGCAGCACCGGACTAGGGGGTGGGAATGAGCAGTTCTTC
>few|TRBJ1-4|TRBV20-1|TRBD1
CSARDPGDSLFQLFF
TGCAGTGCTAGAGACCCTGGGGACAGCCTTTTTCAACTGTTTTTT
>NA|TRBJ1-2|TRBV4-1|NA
CASSQEPGWAGYTF
TGCGCCAGCAGCCAAGAACCGGGATGGGCTGGCTACACCTTC
>few|TRBJ1-2|TRBV28|NA
CASSLFSSGYGYTF
TGTGCCAGCAGTTTATTCTCCTCGGGCTATGGCTACACCTTC
>NA|TRBJ1-1|TRBV7-8|NA
CASSSVVNTEAFF
TGTGCCAGCAGCTCGGTCGTGAACACTGAAGCTTTCTTT
>few|TRBJ2-1|TRBV20-1|TRBD2
CSARGYPGTSGGRPF
TGCAGTGCTAGAGGTTACCCCGGGACTAGCGGGGGCCGTCCCTTC
>NA|TRBJ2-1|TRBV7-6|NA
CASSAFASEQFF
TGTGCCAGCAGCGCATTTGCGAGTGAGCAGTTCTTC
>few|TRBJ1-2|TRBV7-8|NA
CASSPATGQNYGYTF
TGTGCCAGCAGCCCAGCGACGGGCCAGAACTATGGCTACACCTTC
>many|TRBJ1-5|TRBV6-5|TRBD1
CASSLRGGFGNQPQHF
TGTGCCAGCAGTTTGCGAGGGGGCTTTGGCAATCAGCCCCAGCATTTT
>few|TRBJ1-1|TRBV5-8|TRBD1
CASSLGKTGGAFF
TGTGCCAGCAGCTTGGGAAAAACAGGGGGAGCTTTCTTT
>many|TRBJ1-4|TRBV7-6|TRBD1
CASRSNRGGEKLFF
TGTGCCAGCAGATCAAACAGGGGAGGCGAAAAACTGTTTTTT
>few|TRBJ2-5|TRBV19|TRBD1
CATARDRQTQYF
TGTGCCACCGCCCGGGACAGGCAGACCCAGTACTTC
>few|TRBJ1-2|TRBV7-2|TRBD1
CASSGGTVYGYTF
TGTGCCAGCAGCGGGGGGACAGTCTATGGCTACACCTTC
>many|TRBJ2-2|TRBV7-2|NA
CASSLGRDPEF
TGTGCCAGCAGCTTAGGCCGGGACCCGGAATTT
>few|TRBJ2-5|TRBV4-3|NA
CASSQDGAGAHETQYF
TGCGCCAGCAGCCAAGACGGGGCAGGGGCGCATGAGACCCAGTACTTC
>few|TRBJ1-1|TRBV27|NA
CASSPRPFNTEAFF
TGTGCCAGCAGCCCCCGACCTTTCAACACTGAAGCTTTCTTT
>NA|TRBJ2-3|TRBV13|NA
CASSARESLYTDTQYF
TGTGCCAGCAGCGCGAGAGAGTCCTTATACACAGATACGCAGTATTTT
>NA|TRBJ1-5|TRBV25-1|NA
CATSGTGSNQPQHF
TGTGCCACCTCAGGTACCGGCAGCAATCAGCCCCAGCATTTT
>few|TRBJ2-2|TRBV12-3/TRBV12-4|TRBD2
CASSFASGGIGELFF
TGTGCCAGCAGTTTTGCTAGCGGGGGTATCGGGGAGCTGTTTTTT
>few|TRBJ2-1|TRBV7-9|NA
CASSTSWAGAPDEQFF
TGTGCCAGCAGCACCTCCTGGGCGGGGGCACCGGATGAGCAGTTCTTC
>few|TRBJ2-5|TRBV6-5|TRBD2
CASSYSFMSSGSIGETQYF
TGTGCCAGCAGTTACTCGTTTATGTCTAGCGGGTCAATCGGGGAGACCCAGTACTTC